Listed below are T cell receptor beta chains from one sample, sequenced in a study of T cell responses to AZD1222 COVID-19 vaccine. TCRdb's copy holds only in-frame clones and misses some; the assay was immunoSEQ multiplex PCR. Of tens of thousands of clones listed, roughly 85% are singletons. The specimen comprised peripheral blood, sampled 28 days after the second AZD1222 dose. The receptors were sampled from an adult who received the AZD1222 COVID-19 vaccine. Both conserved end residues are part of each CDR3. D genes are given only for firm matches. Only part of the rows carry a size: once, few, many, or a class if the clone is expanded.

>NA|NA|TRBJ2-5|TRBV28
TGTGCCAGCAGTTTATATCCACTGGGGTACCAAGAGACCCAGTACTTC
CASSLYPLGYQETQYF
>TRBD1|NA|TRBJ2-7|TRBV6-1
TGTGCCAGCAGTGAATCGGGGACAGGCTCCTACGAGCAGTACTTC
CASSESGTGSYEQYF
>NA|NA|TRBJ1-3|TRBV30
TGTGCCTGGAGTGTAGCGGCAACTAGCTCTGGAAACACCATATATTTT
CAWSVAATSSGNTIYF
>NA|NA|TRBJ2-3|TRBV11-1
TGTGCCAGCAGCCAAGGGGATACGCAGTATTTT
CASSQGDTQYF
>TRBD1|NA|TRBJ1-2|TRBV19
TGTGCCAGTAGTATCCGGGACAGGTTGGTCGGCTACACCTTC
CASSIRDRLVGYTF
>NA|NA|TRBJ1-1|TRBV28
TGTGCCAGCAGCCTGAGTTGGACTGAAGCTTTCTTT
CASSLSWTEAFF
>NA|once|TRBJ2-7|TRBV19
TGTGCCAGTAGTCCCCGGACAGCTTCCTACGAGCAGTACTTC
CASSPRTASYEQYF
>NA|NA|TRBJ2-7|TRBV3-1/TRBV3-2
TGTGCCAGTTCGACAACTGGCCGGCAGTACTTC
CASSTTGRQYF
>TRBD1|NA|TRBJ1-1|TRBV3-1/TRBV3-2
TGTGCCAGCAGCCATGGGGCCGGGACAGCCGCCCTAGAAGCTTTCTTT
CASSHGAGTAALEAFF
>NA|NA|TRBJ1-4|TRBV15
TGTGCCACCAGCAGAGAAGCGGGTAATGGTAATGAAAAACTGTTTTTT
CATSREAGNGNEKLFF
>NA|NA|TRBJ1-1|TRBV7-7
TGTGCTAGCAGCAAAGACAGCAACACTGAAGCTTTCTTT
CASSKDSNTEAFF
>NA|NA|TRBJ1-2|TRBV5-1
TGCGCCAGCAGCTTGGATTGGCTCCTAGGCTACACCTTC
CASSLDWLLGYTF
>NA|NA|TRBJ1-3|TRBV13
TGTGCCAGCAGCTCCTTTGAGGGCAGGGCAATCGGAAACACCATATATTTT
CASSSFEGRAIGNTIYF
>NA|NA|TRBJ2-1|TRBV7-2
TGTGCCAGCAGCTTAGATTCAGGGCGCTCCTACAATGAGCAGTTCTTC
CASSLDSGRSYNEQFF
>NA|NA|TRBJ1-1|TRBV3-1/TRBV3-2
TGTGCCAGCAACCATATGGGGGGGCGGAAGAACACTGAAGCTTTCTTT
CASNHMGGRKNTEAFF
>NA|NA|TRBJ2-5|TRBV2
TGTGCCAGCAGTGCTGACTATCCGGTGGCAGCCTTACACTTACAAGAGACCCAGTACTTC
CASSADYPVAALHLQETQYF
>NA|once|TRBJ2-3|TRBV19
TGTGCCAGTAGATCCCGAATGGGGGAAGGGGCAGATACGCAGTATTTT
CASRSRMGEGADTQYF
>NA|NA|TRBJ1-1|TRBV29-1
TGCAGCGTCGGGGATCGGTCAGGAGCTTTCTTT
CSVGDRSGAFF
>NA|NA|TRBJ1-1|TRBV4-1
TGCGCCAGCAGCCTTTCGACAGACTACACTGAAGCTTTCTTT
CASSLSTDYTEAFF
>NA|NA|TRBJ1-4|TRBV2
TGTGCCAGCAGTGAATCGGGGGGAGGTGAAAAACTGTTTTTT
CASSESGGGEKLFF
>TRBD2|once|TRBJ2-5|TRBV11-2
TGTGCCAGCAGCTTAGGCCCGGGACTAGCGAAACAAGAGACCCAGTACTTC
CASSLGPGLAKQETQYF
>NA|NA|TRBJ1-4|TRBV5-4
TGTGCCAGCAGCTTGGCGGGGAATGAAAAACTGTTTTTT
CASSLAGNEKLFF
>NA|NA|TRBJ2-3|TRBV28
TGTGCCAGCAGTTTATTGGGTGGCACAGATACGCAGTATTTT
CASSLLGGTDTQYF
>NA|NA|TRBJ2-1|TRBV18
TGTGCCAGCTCACTAGGACAGAGGGGGTACAATGAGCAGTTCTTC
CASSLGQRGYNEQFF
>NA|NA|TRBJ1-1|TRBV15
TGTGCCACCAGCAGAGATACGTCGTCACCTGAAGCTTTCTTT
CATSRDTSSPEAFF
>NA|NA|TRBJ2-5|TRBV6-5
TGTGCCAGCATGCGGGGCGGGGGCGACGAGACCCAGTACTTC
CASMRGGGDETQYF
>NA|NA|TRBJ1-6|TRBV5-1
TGCGCCAGCAGCTTGGGGGACCGCGCGAGTTATAATTCACCCCTCCACTTT
CASSLGDRASYNSPLHF
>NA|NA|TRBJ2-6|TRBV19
TGTGCCAGTAGTATGGGGGTGGTTGGCTCTGGGGCCAACGTCCTGACTTTC
CASSMGVVGSGANVLTF
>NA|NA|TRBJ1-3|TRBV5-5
TGTGCCAGCAGCTTGGTGACAGCTGGAAACACCATATATTTT
CASSLVTAGNTIYF
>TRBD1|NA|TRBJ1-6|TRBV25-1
TGTGCCAGCAGTGTAAACTACAGGGGTTCACCCCTCCACTTT
CASSVNYRGSPLHF
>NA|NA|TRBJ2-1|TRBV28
TGTGCCAGCAGCCCCAATCGGGGAGTAAGTGAGCAGTTCTTC
CASSPNRGVSEQFF
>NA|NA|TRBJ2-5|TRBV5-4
TGTGCCAGCAGCTTGGTGGGACCCGTCCAAGAGACCCAGTACTTC
CASSLVGPVQETQYF
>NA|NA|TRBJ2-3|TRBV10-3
TGTGCCATCAGTGAGAGTGACACAGATACGCAGTATTTT
CAISESDTDTQYF
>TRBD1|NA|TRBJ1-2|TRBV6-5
TGTGCCAGCAGGAGACAGGGGGCGAACTATGGCTACACCTTC
CASRRQGANYGYTF
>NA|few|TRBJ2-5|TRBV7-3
TGTGCCAGCAGCTTAGAAGGCTATCGGGAGACCCAGTACTTC
CASSLEGYRETQYF
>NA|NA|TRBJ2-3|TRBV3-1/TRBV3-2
TGTGCCAGCAGCCAAGAGGACCACTCCACAGATACGCAGTATTTT
CASSQEDHSTDTQYF